This TCR beta chain was sequenced for a study of blood T cells in healthy people across ages. Findings and limits, study-wide: Investigators viewed diversity estimates from one million T cells as underestimates, the study reported. A strong correlation between TCR beta diversity and naive T cell percentage was seen.

A second PCR, run for roughly 7 to 11 cycles, used a sample-barcoded 5' primer plus a J-beta primer mix. Sequencing recovered at least 3 million CDR3-containing paired-end reads from each sample. Each CDR3 protein is one row after TCRdb ran MiXCR on the 5' RACE reads. The sample yields more than 650,000 distinct CDR3 sequences, roughly 25% seen once. Per-sample yields of isolated PBMCs were at least 6.5 million. Regarding this clonotype: Its target is unknown.

V lost 4 bases to trimming and J lost 4 bases, with 16 bases between them. This CDR3 spans 15 amino acids. In germline, CDR1 is LGHNT, CDR2 FRNRAP. A further study also used this sample, focusing on T cells of mothers and their children.

The TCR was taken from a boy younger than 18 in good health. The material sequenced was blood. The rearrangement uses TRBV12-5 and TRBJ1-1; weak D call: TRBD1 (5 bases). CDR3 in DNA: TGTGCTAGTGGTTCCGTCTTAGGGGCAGGCACTGAAGCTTTCTTT. This encodes CASGSVLGAGTEAFF.